This T cell receptor beta chain is drawn from a study of cytomegalovirus exposure and HLA in healthy donors. Study-level background: The 550 to 800 first-cohort repertoires and the approximately 130 validation repertoires shared the same platform, a later analysis reported. Study findings and constraints: In vitro checks showed that a few CMV-associated chains really do target CMV antigens.

The donors were in the roughly 130-subject validation cohort, distinct from the roughly 600-subject first cohort. Remarks on this clone: The antigen remains undetermined.

Only in-frame clones appear in the TCRdb table, and some are missing; sequencing was by immunoSEQ multiplex PCR. The sample has about 250,000 clones; approximately 90% are singletons. The V end lost 6 bases, the J end lost 7 bases, and 18 bases lay between the germline ends. This CDR3 is 15 amino acids long. Germline loops: CDR1 MDHEN, CDR2 SYDVKM. The sample was PBMCs. The V call is TRBV28, the J call TRBJ1-4, with D perhaps matching TRBD1 (6 bases). The sequence derives from a man younger than 35 in good health and CMV-seronegative. The CDR3 sequence is CASSTSTGRGEKLFF. CDR3 DNA sequence: TGTGCCAGCAGCACGTCGACAGGCCGGGGTGAAAAACTGTTTTTT.